Presented here are 17 T cell receptor beta chains from one specimen sequenced in a study of T cells in Graves' hyperthyroidism and ophthalmopathy. RNA transcripts were the template for amplifying TCR beta CDR3 regions. HTBI primers drove first-round RT-PCR of the TCR CDR3. TCRdb recomputed calls from the multiplex PCR reads with MiXCR, one row per CDR3 protein. The sample shows approximately 560,000 distinct CDR3 sequences, 15% to 19% of them seen only once. Material for sequencing was blood. These receptors were collected from a woman aged 25 to 39 with Graves' hyperthyroidism.

In its sample, this clonotype was seen a few times. The genes are TRBV30 and TRBJ2-5, with D possibly being TRBD1 or TRBD2 (5 bases each). The CDR3 covers 15 residues. From germline, CDR1 is GTSNPN and CDR2 SVGIG (reference sequence). V lost 0 bases and J 3 bases, leaving 14 bases between the germline ends. CDR3 sequence reads: CAWSVRLGPKETQYF. Written as DNA, the CDR3 is TGTGCCTGGAGTGTACGGCTGGGACCCAAAGAGACCCAGTACTTC.

In its sample, this clonotype was seen many times. This sequence joins TRBV12-3 or TRBV12-4 and TRBJ1-1; no definite D call. The CDR3 sequence is 11 residues long. V lost 2 bases, J lost 6 bases, and 4 bases lay in between. For the CDR3, the DNA is TGTGCCAGCAGTTTAACAGCTGAAGCTTTCTTT. Its protein is CASSLTAEAFF.

This clonotype was counted at least ten times. The chain carries TRBV24-1 and TRBJ2-1; D ambiguous. This CDR3 has 13 residues. Trimming removed 4 bases at V and 4 bases at J, with 7 bases between. Germline values: CDR1 KGHDR, CDR2 SFDVKD. In DNA, the CDR3 is TGTGCCACCAGTGACCAGTATTACAATGAGCAGTTCTTC. Translating it yields CATSDQYYNEQFF.

This clonotype occurred many times. This chain joins TRBV7-2 and TRBJ2-3, with TRBD2 matching 11 bases. Germline lookup yields CDR1 SGHTA and CDR2 FQGNSA. Germline trimming cut 4 bases from V and 5 bases from J; bases unmatched to any gene: 5. The CDR3 is made up of 15 amino acids. CDR3: CASSSQLAGGDTQYF. The CDR3 coding sequence is TGTGCCAGCAGCTCTCAGCTAGCGGGAGGAGATACGCAGTATTTT.

This chain links TRBV7-9 with TRBJ1-6; D call uncertain. Trimming took off 3 bases at V and 6 bases at J, with 9 bases between the two ends. This CDR3 has 14 amino acids. Germline V CDR1 and CDR2: SEHNR, FQNEAQ (reference sequence). The CDR3 loop is CASSFGRSNSPLHF. CDR3 in DNA: TGTGCCAGCAGCTTTGGTAGAAGTAATTCACCCCTCCACTTT.

This clonotype was observed a few times. The V call is TRBV20-1, the J call TRBJ2-7; D unresolved. CDR3 length equals 16 residues. The germline CDR1 and CDR2 sequences are DFQATT and SNEGSKA (reference sequence). The germline V and J ends were trimmed by 0 bases and 5 bases, with 20 bases remaining between them. CDR3 sequence reads: CSARDSFSTDNNEQYF. The CDR3 nucleotides read TGCAGTGCTAGAGATAGCTTTTCGACGGATAACAACGAGCAGTACTTC.

There are many counts of this clonotype. The chain combines TRBV6-5 with TRBJ2-2, with D unclear. The CDR3 is made up of 16 amino acids. V shed 0 bases and J shed 0 bases, with 8 bases lying between them. From germline, CDR1 is MNHEY and CDR2 SVGAGI. CDR3 sequence reads: CASSYSLGANTGELFF. CDR3 in DNA: TGTGCCAGCAGTTACTCCCTTGGGGCGAACACCGGGGAGCTGTTTTTT.

In this sample, this clonotype turned up many times. The V call is TRBV4-1, the J call TRBJ2-1; 9 bases match TRBD2. Germline-derived CDR1 and CDR2 are MGHRA and YSYEKL. This CDR3 has 15 amino acids. Losses at the gene ends were 2 bases for V and 6 bases for J; bases not matched to a gene: 5. The CDR3 DNA follows: TGCGCCAGCAGCCAACCAGGGACTAGCCGCAATGAGCAGTTCTTC. This translates into CASSQPGTSRNEQFF.

This clonotype was observed a handful of times. The chain links TRBV9 to TRBJ2-2; 10 bases line up with TRBD2. V shed 2 bases and J 2 bases; nucleotides not matched to a gene: 9. The CDR3 is 18 amino acids. Germline lookup yields CDR1 SGDLS and CDR2 YYNGEE. The CDR3 sequence: CASSVGLAGALNTGELFF. The CDR3 nucleotides are TGTGCCAGCAGCGTTGGGCTAGCGGGAGCCCTAAACACCGGGGAGCTGTTTTTT.

This clonotype was observed many times. The V call is TRBV10-2, the J call TRBJ2-7; 9 bases agree with TRBD1. The V gene's germline CDR1 is WSHSY and CDR2 SAAADI. With V trimmed by 6 bases and J by 3 bases, 3 bases remained unmatched. There are 13 residues in the CDR3. Written as DNA, the CDR3 is TGCGCCAGCAGCGGACAGGGGAACTACGAGCAGTACTTC. Amino acid sequence: CASSGQGNYEQYF.

V usage is TRBV20-1 and J usage is TRBJ2-1; no reliable D call. Germline V CDR1 and CDR2: DFQATT, SNEGSKA (reference sequence). CDR3 length: 13 amino acids. Between the trimmed V and J ends, which lost 6 bases and 0 bases, there was a span of 9 bases. The DNA for the CDR3 is TGCAGTGCACTACAGAGCTCCTACAATGAGCAGTTCTTC. Translating it yields CSALQSSYNEQFF.

The chain employs TRBV20-1 and TRBJ1-1; 8 bases line up with TRBD1. Trimming at V came to 7 bases and at J to 6 bases, leaving 4 bases not matched to a gene. CDR3 length: 11 residues. The germline V gene encodes CDR1 DFQATT and CDR2 SNEGSKA (reference sequence). In DNA form, the CDR3 reads TGCAGTGGTGACAGGGGCGCTGAAGCTTTCTTT. Translated, it gives CSGDRGAEAFF.

V and J are TRBV29-1 and TRBJ2-7; TRBD2 agrees at 9 bases. There are 13 residues in the CDR3. After removal of 4 bases from V and 6 bases from J, the junction contained 7 bases not matched to a gene. CDR1 and CDR2 from the germline V gene are SQVTM and ANQGSEA. CDR3 protein: CSVVAGAPFEQYF. The CDR3 nucleotides read TGCAGCGTTGTAGCGGGAGCTCCGTTCGAGCAGTACTTC.

This clonotype occurred many times. V usage is TRBV11-2 and J usage is TRBJ2-5; no clear D. The germline V and J ends were trimmed by 1 base and 13 bases, with 10 bases remaining between them. The germline gives CDR1 SGHAT, CDR2 FQNNGV. There are 11 residues in the CDR3. CDR3 in amino acids: CASSLGLVTYF. DNA for the CDR3: TGTGCCAGCAGCTTAGGACTGGTTACGTACTTC. Drawing the rest from reference TRBV11-2 and TRBJ2-5, the complete variable domain is EAGVAQSPRYKIIEKRQSVAFWCNPISGHATLYWYQQILGQGPKLLIQFQNNGVVDDSQLPKDRFSAERLKGVDSTLKIQPAKLEDSAVYLCASSLGLVTYFGPGTRLLVL.

This clonotype came up a few times. This rearrangement joins TRBV19 to TRBJ1-5, with a weak D call TRBD1 (5 bases). Per the germline V gene, CDR1 is LNHDA and CDR2 is SQIVND (reference sequence). V was cut by 10 bases and J by 4 bases, with 14 bases left in between. This CDR3 has 13 amino acids. CDR3: CATSPGGNQPQHF. CDR3 DNA: TGTGCCACTTCCCCCGGGGGTAATCAGCCCCAGCATTTT.

This clonotype was seen repeatedly, ten times or more. Sequence at one end of the junction differs from germline and may be a read error. This chain connects TRBV7-7 to TRBJ2-4; D is ambiguous. CDR1 is SSHAT and CDR2 is FNYEAQ in the germline V gene (reference sequence). This CDR3 comprises 11 residues. The CDR3 protein is CASSSKNIQYF. In DNA, the CDR3 is TGTGCTAGCAGCTCGAAAAACATTCAGTACTTC.

This clonotype was detected ten times or more. The chain has TRBV6-1 and TRBJ1-2; 7 positions agree with TRBD1. The trim removed 1 base at V and 4 bases at J, leaving 6 bases unmatched. The length of the CDR3 is 15 residues. Germline CDR1 reads MNHNS; CDR2 reads SASEGT. This CDR3 reads CASSEDVGGAYGYTF. The CDR3 DNA is TGTGCCAGCAGTGAAGACGTAGGGGGCGCCTATGGCTACACCTTC.